Below are 5 T cell receptor beta chains sequenced from a single sample in a study of cytomegalovirus exposure and HLA in healthy donors. The PCR was carried out with 60 Vbeta primers and 13 Jbeta primers. Assay: immunoSEQ multiplex PCR; the TCRdb copy retains only in-frame clones and omits some. The sample lists 100,000 to 140,000 clones; 77% were seen once. The sample comprised PBMCs. The receptor set was obtained from a male donor in good health and CMV-seronegative.

This chain connects TRBV6-6 to TRBJ2-3, with 7 bases fitting TRBD1. Trimming at V came to 6 bases and at J to 1 base, leaving 4 bases not matched to a gene. CDR1 and CDR2 (germline): MNHNY, SVGAGI (reference sequence). CDR3 length equals 14 residues. CDR3 sequence: CASSSDRGTDTQYF. In nucleotides, the CDR3 is TGTGCCAGCAGCTCCGACAGGGGCACAGATACGCAGTATTTT.

The V gene is TRBV11-2, the J gene TRBJ2-3, with 10 bases that match TRBD1. V was clipped by 4 bases and J by 3 bases; unmatched bases: 4. CDR1 and CDR2 from the germline V gene are SGHAT and FQNNGV. The length of the CDR3 is 15 residues. CDR3 sequence: CASSSGQGTTDTQYF. The CDR3 DNA sequence: TGTGCCAGCAGCTCGGGACAGGGGACGACAGATACGCAGTATTTT.

The table lists this clone with a few counts. The chain combines TRBV10-2 with TRBJ2-1; D gene unclear. The CDR3 is made up of 14 amino acids. V was pared by 0 bases and J by 5 bases, with 8 bases between. Germline V lookup: CDR1 WSHSY, CDR2 SAAADI. CDR3 loop: CASSESWLNNEQFF. The CDR3 DNA reads as TGCGCCAGCAGTGAGTCGTGGCTCAACAATGAGCAGTTCTTC.

This sequence joins TRBV29-1 and TRBJ2-1; 7 bases match TRBD2. The V gene's germline CDR1 is SQVTM and CDR2 ANQGSEA. With V trimmed by 7 bases and J by 4 bases, 7 bases remained unmatched. The CDR3 has 13 residues. The CDR3, as DNA: TGCAGCGCCCCTAGCGGACAATACAATGAGCAGTTCTTC. This sequence encodes CSAPSGQYNEQFF.

CDR3 sequence: CASSSSEDEQFF. The CDR3 DNA is TGTGCCAGCAGCTCCTCTGAGGATGAGCAGTTCTTC. The chain couples TRBV11-2 to TRBJ2-1; D ambiguous. Germline V gene lookup returns CDR1 SGHAT and CDR2 FQNNGV. The CDR3 length is 12 residues. The V end lost 4 bases, the J end lost 8 bases, and 9 bases lay between the germline ends.